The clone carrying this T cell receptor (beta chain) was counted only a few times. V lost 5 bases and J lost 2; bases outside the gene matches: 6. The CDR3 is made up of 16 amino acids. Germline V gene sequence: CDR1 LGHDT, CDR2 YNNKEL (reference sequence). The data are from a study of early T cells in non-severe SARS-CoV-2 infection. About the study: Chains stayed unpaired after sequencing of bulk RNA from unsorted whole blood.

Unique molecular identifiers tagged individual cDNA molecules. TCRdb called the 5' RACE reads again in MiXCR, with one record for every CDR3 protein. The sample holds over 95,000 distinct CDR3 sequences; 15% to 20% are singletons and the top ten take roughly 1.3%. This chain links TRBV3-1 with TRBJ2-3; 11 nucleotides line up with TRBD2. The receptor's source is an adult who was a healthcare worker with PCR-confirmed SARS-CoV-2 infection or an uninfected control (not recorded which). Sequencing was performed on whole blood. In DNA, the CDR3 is TGTGCCAGCAGCTCGGGACTAGCGGAAATCACAGATACGCAGTATTTT. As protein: CASSSGLAEITDTQYF.